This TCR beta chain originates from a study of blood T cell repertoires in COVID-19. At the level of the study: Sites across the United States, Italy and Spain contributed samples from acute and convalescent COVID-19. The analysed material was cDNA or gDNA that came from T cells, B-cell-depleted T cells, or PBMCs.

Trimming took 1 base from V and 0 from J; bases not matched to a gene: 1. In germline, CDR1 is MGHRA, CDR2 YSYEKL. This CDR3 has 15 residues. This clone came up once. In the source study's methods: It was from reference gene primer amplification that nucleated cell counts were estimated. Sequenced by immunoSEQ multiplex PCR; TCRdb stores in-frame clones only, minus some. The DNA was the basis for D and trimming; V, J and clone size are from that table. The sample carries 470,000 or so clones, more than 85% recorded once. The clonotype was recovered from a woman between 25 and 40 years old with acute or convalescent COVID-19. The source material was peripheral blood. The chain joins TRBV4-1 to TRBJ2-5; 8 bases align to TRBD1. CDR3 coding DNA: TGCGCCAGCAGCCAAGTGACAGGGGACCAAGAGACCCAGTACTTC. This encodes CASSQVTGDQETQYF.